Below are 32 T cell receptor beta chains sequenced from a single sample in a study of identical twins. In TCRdb, the 5' RACE reads were re-called with MiXCR into one record per CDR3 protein. The top ten clones hold roughly 1.6% of a sample with about 690,000 distinct CDR3 sequences, around 6.1% of them seen once. The sequenced sample was naive T cells sorted from blood. These receptors came from a man aged 18 to 29 in good health.

This clonotype was counted ten times or more. V gene TRBV3-1 combines with J gene TRBJ2-7, with TRBD2 identical over 10 bases. The CDR3 has 17 residues. V gave up 5 bases and J gave up 3 bases; unmatched junction bases: 13. Germline lookup yields CDR1 LGHDT and CDR2 YNNKEL (reference sequence). CDR3: CASSSGSGRATIYEQYV. CDR3 nucleotide sequence: TGTGCCAGCAGCTCTGGGAGCGGGAGGGCCACGATCTACGAGCAGTACGTC.

The sample holds a few counts of this clonotype. The genes are TRBV12-3 or TRBV12-4 and TRBJ2-3; 13 positions agree with TRBD2. The length of the CDR3 is 17 residues. The trim removed 6 bases at V and 2 bases at J, leaving 8 bases unmatched. Here the CDR3 reads CASSRKLAGGPTDTQYF. The CDR3 nucleotides are TGTGCCAGCAGCCGAAAACTAGCGGGAGGGCCCACAGATACGCAGTATTTT.

This sequence joins TRBV2 and TRBJ2-1; 9 nucleotides agree with TRBD2. Per germline, CDR1 SNHLY and CDR2 FYNNEI. The CDR3 runs 15 residues. The trim removed 1 base at V and 5 bases at J, leaving 3 bases unmatched. The CDR3 DNA is TGTGCCAGCAGTGAAGGGTCTAGCGGGAACAATGAGCAGTTCTTC. Translation gives CASSEGSSGNNEQFF.

This chain uses TRBV30 with TRBJ2-2; D unclear. This CDR3 has 12 amino acids. CDR1 is GTSNPN and CDR2 is SVGIG in the germline V gene (reference sequence). V was clipped by 5 bases and J by 2 bases, with 6 bases between them. The CDR3 region has the DNA TGTGCCTGGGGGGTCAACACCGGGGAGCTGTTTTTT. It is translated as CAWGVNTGELFF.

Of note for this clonotype: This could be a read error, since a much larger clone is one nucleotide away. J is TRBJ2-3 and V is TRBV6-4; D might be TRBD2 (6 bases). Trimming removed 3 bases at V and 4 bases at J, with 11 bases between. Germline V gene sequence: CDR1 MRHNA, CDR2 SNTAGT. This CDR3 comprises 14 residues. The CDR3 region has the DNA TGTGCCAGCAGTGAGCGGGGCCACGCAGATACGCAGTATTTT. Its translation is CASSERGHADTQYF.

This clonotype was counted between two and nine times. The chain employs TRBV20-1 and TRBJ2-7; perhaps TRBD1 as D (6 bases). V shed 3 bases and J shed 0 bases, with 15 bases lying between them. Germline V gene lookup returns CDR1 DFQATT and CDR2 SNEGSKA (reference sequence). This CDR3 is built from 15 residues. Written as DNA, the CDR3 is TGCAGTGCTAGCGCCCGGACAGCTTACTCCTACGAGCAGTACTTC. It is translated as CSASARTAYSYEQYF.

This clonotype was seen many times. The chain combines TRBV7-9 with TRBJ2-1; TRBD1 agrees at 9 bases. Germline V gene lookup returns CDR1 SEHNR and CDR2 FQNEAQ (reference sequence). Trimming took 3 bases from V and 4 from J; bases not matched to a gene: 4. This CDR3 is built from 15 residues. CDR3 DNA: TGTGCCAGCAGCTTTACCGGGACAGGGTACAATGAGCAGTTCTTC. Protein: CASSFTGTGYNEQFF.

This clonotype was observed a handful of times. V and J are TRBV4-1 and TRBJ2-1, with 10 bases identical to TRBD1. Per the germline V gene, CDR1 is MGHRA and CDR2 is YSYEKL. The J segment lost 3 bases and the V segment lost 2 bases, leaving 4 bases of the junction unmatched. The CDR3 spans 16 residues. The CDR3 nucleotides read TGCGCCAGCAGCCAATATAGGGACAGGGGCTACAATGAGCAGTTCTTC. It translates to CASSQYRDRGYNEQFF.

The table lists this clonotype with many counts. CDR3 nucleotide sequence: TGTGCCAGCAGGCGAGACAGGGACAACTATGGCTACACCTTC. Amino acids: CASRRDRDNYGYTF. The chain has TRBV27 and TRBJ1-2; 7 nucleotides align to TRBD1. Germline trimming cut 6 bases from V and 2 bases from J; bases unmatched to any gene: 6. Germline CDR1 and CDR2: MNHEY and SMNVEV (reference sequence). The CDR3 is 14 amino acids.

This clonotype occurred many times. The chain links TRBV6-2 or TRBV6-3 to TRBJ2-1; 8 positions match TRBD2. The CDR3 is 15 residues long. V lost 0 bases, J lost 2 bases, and 0 bases stayed unmatched. CDR1 MNHEY and CDR2 SVGEGT come from the germline V gene. The CDR3 DNA follows: TGTGCCAGCAGTTACTCAGCGGGAGCCTACAATGAGCAGTTCTTC. This translates into CASSYSAGAYNEQFF.

This clonotype was recorded many times. V gene TRBV24-1 combines with J gene TRBJ2-3, with 9 bases aligning to TRBD2. CDR3 length: 14 residues. Trimming took 5 bases from V and 6 from J; bases not matched to a gene: 5. CDR1 and CDR2 (germline): KGHDR, SFDVKD. CDR3 sequence reads: CATSASGKADTQYF. CDR3 sequence (DNA): TGTGCCACCAGTGCTAGCGGGAAGGCTGATACGCAGTATTTT.

This clonotype was recorded at least ten times. The genes are TRBV5-5 and TRBJ1-5; D may be TRBD1 (5 bases). The germline V gene has CDR1 SGHKS and CDR2 YYEKEE (reference sequence). The CDR3 extends over 14 amino acids. Trimming left V 3 bases short and J 2 bases short, with 9 bases between. The CDR3, as DNA: TGTGCCAGCAGCTCCCGGGACGGCAATCAGCCCCAGCATTTT. Amino acid sequence: CASSSRDGNQPQHF.

The chain has TRBV29-1 and TRBJ2-5, with a weak D call TRBD1 (5 bases). Germline V gene sequence: CDR1 SQVTM, CDR2 ANQGSEA. Trimming left V 4 bases short and J 5 bases short, with 8 bases between. The CDR3 sequence is 11 residues long. For the CDR3, the DNA is TGCAGCGTTGGACAGCCGGAGACCCAGTACTTC. It specifies CSVGQPETQYF.

In its sample, this clonotype was seen many times. The chain carries TRBV20-1 and TRBJ2-3; tentative D call: TRBD2 (6 bases). Germline V gene data show CDR1 as DFQATT and CDR2 as SNEGSKA (reference sequence). V lost 1 base and J lost 1, with 15 bases in between. The CDR3 extends over 16 amino acids. CDR3 DNA sequence: TGCAGTGCTAGAGCCCCCCCCGGGAGAGGCACAGATACGCAGTATTTT. This codes for CSARAPPGRGTDTQYF.

The V and J genes are TRBV6-2 or TRBV6-3 and TRBJ2-5, with D unclear. With 8 bases removed from V and 5 bases from J, the gap between germline ends came to 9 bases. This CDR3 contains 11 residues. The germline V gene encodes CDR1 MNHEY and CDR2 SVGEGT. CDR3 in DNA: TGTGCCAGCGGCCAGGCGGAGACCCAGTACTTC. It encodes CASGQAETQYF.

This clonotype was picked up many times. The rearrangement links TRBV27 to TRBJ2-1; 9 nucleotides match TRBD2. J lost 8 bases, V lost 5 bases, and 7 bases had no gene match. This CDR3 spans 14 amino acids. Germline values: CDR1 MNHEY, CDR2 SMNVEV (reference sequence). CDR3 coding DNA: TGTGCCAGCAGTCCAGGACTAGCGATCGATGAGCAGTTCTTC. Its protein is CASSPGLAIDEQFF.

Only a few counts were recorded for this clonotype. The V and J genes are TRBV7-8 and TRBJ2-3; 8 bases map to TRBD1. Germline-derived CDR1 and CDR2 are SGHVS and FQNEAQ. This CDR3 comprises 15 residues. J lost 0 bases, V lost 5 bases, and 4 bases had no gene match. The CDR3 loop reads CASSGRDRSTDTQYF. The DNA for the CDR3 is TGTGCCAGCAGCGGCCGGGACAGGAGCACAGATACGCAGTATTTT. The full variable domain, rest sourced from reference TRBV7-8 and TRBJ2-3, is GAGVSQSPRYKVAKRGQDVALRCDPISGHVSLFWYQQALGQGPEFLTYFQNEAQLDKSGLPSDRFFAERPEGSVSTLKIQRTQQEDSAVYLCASSGRDRSTDTQYFGPGTRLTVL.

This clonotype was counted many times. V gene TRBV12-3 or TRBV12-4 combines with J gene TRBJ2-2, with a tentative D call TRBD1 (6 bases). CDR3 length equals 14 residues. Deletions cut 8 bases from V and 5 bases from J, with 15 bases between. CDR3: CASYSEGVTGELFF. The CDR3 region has the DNA TGTGCCAGCTACTCTGAGGGGGTTACCGGGGAGCTGTTTTTT.

This clonotype was seen more than once but under ten times. V and J are TRBV20-1 and TRBJ2-5; D remains ambiguous. The germline V gene has CDR1 DFQATT and CDR2 SNEGSKA (reference sequence). Trimming took 2 bases from V and 7 from J, leaving 17 bases between them. There are 14 residues in the CDR3. The chain's CDR3 is CSARSVGSIGTQYF. CDR3 nucleotide sequence: TGCAGTGCTAGAAGTGTTGGAAGTATCGGGACCCAGTACTTC.

This chain links TRBV2 with TRBJ1-5, with D tentatively TRBD1 (6 bases). The germline gives CDR1 SNHLY, CDR2 FYNNEI. The CDR3 runs 15 residues. Trimming left V 6 bases short and J 0 bases short, with 12 bases between. The CDR3 DNA reads TGTGCCAGCAGGGGGACATTAGGTAGCAATCAGCCCCAGCATTTT. It yields the protein CASRGTLGSNQPQHF.

This clonotype was seen many times. The chain is built from TRBV28 and TRBJ2-1; unclear D gene. The CDR3 runs 16 residues. Germline V lookup: CDR1 MDHEN, CDR2 SYDVKM. The germline V and J ends were trimmed by 1 base and 9 bases, with 19 bases remaining between them. CDR3 sequence reads: CASSLSWLDRPGEQFF. The CDR3 coding sequence is TGTGCCAGCAGTTTATCGTGGCTAGATCGACCCGGTGAGCAGTTCTTC.

This clonotype was seen ten or more times. This sequence joins TRBV7-2 and TRBJ1-1; TRBD1 is a possible D gene (6 bases). The CDR3 extends over 16 amino acids. The V gene lost 2 bases and the J gene lost 2 bases, with 15 bases spanning the gap. The germline CDR1 and CDR2 sequences are SGHTA and FQGNSA. The CDR3 region has the DNA TGTGCCAGCAGCTTAAGCCCTTGGGGGGCTAACACTGAAGCTTTCTTT. This translates into CASSLSPWGANTEAFF.

The sample holds a few counts of this clonotype. The chain couples TRBV7-9 to TRBJ2-7; TRBD2 might be the D (5 bases). Trimming shortened V by 5 bases and J by 6 bases, and 11 bases separated the two germline ends. Germline V gives CDR1 SEHNR, CDR2 FQNEAQ (reference sequence). The CDR3 is 12 amino acids. This CDR3 is CASSPNEGEQYF. The CDR3 nucleotides are TGTGCCAGCAGCCCGAATGAGGGCGAGCAGTACTTC.

This clonotype was recorded many times. This chain links TRBV6-5 with TRBJ1-5; TRBD1 matches at 7 bases. J gave up 7 bases and V 5 bases, and 11 bases lay outside the gene matches. From germline, CDR1 is MNHEY and CDR2 SVGAGI. There are 15 residues in the CDR3. The CDR3: CASSHGQEGDQPQHF. DNA for the CDR3: TGTGCCAGCAGTCACGGACAGGAGGGGGACCAGCCCCAGCATTTT.

The chain recombines TRBV5-1 with TRBJ2-5; D is uncertain. The CDR3 has 15 residues. Germline CDR1 reads SGHRS; CDR2 reads YFSETQ. Trimming stripped 1 base from V and 3 bases from J, with 13 bases between. CDR3 sequence (DNA): TGCGCCAGCAGCTTGTTGGGAAAGTGGGAAGAGACCCAGTACTTC. Amino acid sequence: CASSLLGKWEETQYF.

This clonotype was recorded at least ten times. One junction end does not reproduce the germline sequence, and a read error may be involved. The chain recombines TRBV27 with TRBJ1-5; no reliable D call. This CDR3 spans 14 amino acids. Germline CDR1 reads MNHEY; CDR2 reads SMNVEV (reference sequence). DNA for the CDR3: TGTGCCAGCAGTACGACGGGCCAAACTAAATACCAGCTTTTT. It yields the protein CASSTTGQTKYQLF.

This clonotype occurred a few times. The rearrangement joins TRBV5-1 to TRBJ2-2; TRBD1 agrees at 7 bases. The CDR3 is 15 amino acids. Germline values: CDR1 SGHRS, CDR2 YFSETQ. Trimming removed 5 bases from V and 6 bases from J; junction bases left unmatched: 10. CDR3 DNA sequence: TGCGCCAGCAGGACCGGTGACAGGGACGCCGGGGAGCTGTTTTTT. Translating gives CASRTGDRDAGELFF.

This clonotype was detected many times. The chain carries TRBV15 and TRBJ2-5; D remains ambiguous. The V end was cut by 7 bases, the J end by 1 base, with 10 bases between. The germline V gene encodes CDR1 LNHNV and CDR2 YYDKDF (reference sequence). The CDR3 runs 13 residues. The CDR3 sequence is CATNWGAQETQYF. The CDR3 DNA reads as TGTGCCACCAATTGGGGTGCCCAAGAGACCCAGTACTTC.

This clonotype was observed a handful of times. The chain joins TRBV30 to TRBJ2-3; 9 bases fit TRBD2. V shed 3 bases, J shed 5 bases, and the junction held 9 bases outside the gene matches. This CDR3 has 15 amino acids. Germline V gene sequence: CDR1 GTSNPN, CDR2 SVGIG (reference sequence). CDR3 sequence (DNA): TGTGCCTGGAGGACTCATCCTAGCGGGAAAGATACGCAGTATTTT. Its protein is CAWRTHPSGKDTQYF.

This clonotype was seen ten or more times. The rearrangement uses TRBV7-9 and TRBJ2-1; maybe TRBD2 (6 bases). The germline CDR1 and CDR2 sequences are SEHNR and FQNEAQ (reference sequence). CDR3 size: 14 residues. V gave up 1 base and J gave up 5 bases, with 9 bases separating them. The CDR3 loop reads CASSLVAEDNEQFF. Written as DNA, the CDR3 is TGTGCCAGCAGCTTAGTAGCGGAAGACAATGAGCAGTTCTTC.

This clonotype was seen ten or more times. V gene TRBV29-1 combines with J gene TRBJ1-4; D is ambiguous. The CDR3 loop spans 12 amino acids. Looked up from germline, CDR1 is SQVTM and CDR2 is ANQGSEA. Trimming took 6 bases from V and 1 from J, leaving 6 bases between them. For the CDR3, the DNA is TGCAGCGTCGAGGAAACTAATGAAAAACTGTTTTTT. This sequence encodes CSVEETNEKLFF.

This clonotype was picked up many times. This chain uses TRBV10-3 with TRBJ2-2; TRBD2 is a possible D gene (6 bases). The V end lost 10 bases, the J end lost 0 bases, and 15 bases lay between the germline ends. This CDR3 region has 15 residues. Germline loops: CDR1 ENHRY, CDR2 SYGVKD. The CDR3 coding sequence is TGTGCCACGGGAGTTGAAGAGTCGAACACCGGGGAGCTGTTTTTT. Translating it yields CATGVEESNTGELFF.